The rows below give T cell receptor beta chains drawn from one sample of a study of T cell changes during pregnancy in multiple sclerosis. TCRdb's copy holds only in-frame clones and misses some; the assay was immunoSEQ multiplex PCR. The table records more than 55,000 clones, more than 85% of them present only once. Here the sequenced sample was peripheral blood, taken in the first trimester of pregnancy. All receptors come from a female donor in good health, enrolled as a control in a pregnancy study. Both conserved end residues are part of each CDR3. A D gene is named only where the DNA matches it firmly. Clone size is shown for a subset of rows, as once, few, many or a class of expanded clone.

V gene	D gene	J gene	clone size	CDR3 DNA	CDR3 protein
TRBV4-2	NA	TRBJ2-1	NA	TGTGCCAGCAGCCAAGCAAGGACAGCCAACAATGAGCAGTTCTTC	CASSQARTANNEQFF
TRBV28	NA	TRBJ1-2	NA	TGTGCCAGCAAGACAGCTTACTTAGGGGATAACTATGGCTACACCTTC	CASKTAYLGDNYGYTF
TRBV19	NA	TRBJ2-5	NA	TGTGCCAGTAGTACCCTGGACGGGGTGACCCAGTACTTC	CASSTLDGVTQYF
TRBV7-9	TRBD1	TRBJ2-7	NA	TGTGCCAGCAGCTCGAGGACAGGGGTCTACGAGCAGTACTTC	CASSSRTGVYEQYF
TRBV19	NA	TRBJ1-1	once	TGTGCCACCGGCGGGTCTTCCCCTGAAGCTTTCTTT	CATGGSSPEAFF
TRBV19	TRBD1	TRBJ2-3	NA	TGTGCCAGTAGCCCTACCCTCATCTTCCGGGACAGGGCAGATTTT	CASSPTLIFRDRADF
TRBV14	TRBD1	TRBJ2-7	NA	TGTGCCAGCAGCCAACTAAAGGGACAGGGGTACGAGCAGTACTTC	CASSQLKGQGYEQYF
TRBV4-2	TRBD2	TRBJ2-5	NA	TGTGCCAGCAGCCAAGTAGCGGGAGAGGTTGAGACCCAGTACTTC	CASSQVAGEVETQYF
TRBV18	NA	TRBJ2-1	NA	TGTGCCAGCTCACCGACTAGTGGCAATGAGCAGTTCTTC	CASSPTSGNEQFF
TRBV7-6	NA	TRBJ2-3	NA	TGTGCCAGCAGCTTAGGGACAGCTGTGGGGACAGATACGCAGTATTTT	CASSLGTAVGTDTQYF
TRBV15	TRBD1	TRBJ2-2	NA	TGTGCCACCAGCAGAACCTCCGGGACAGGCTTCACCGGGGAGCTGTTTTTT	CATSRTSGTGFTGELFF
TRBV6-1	NA	TRBJ2-2	once	TGTGCCAGCAGTGAATGGGGGGATGGCACCGGGGAGCTGTTTTTT	CASSEWGDGTGELFF
TRBV12-5	TRBD1	TRBJ1-1	NA	TGTGCTAGTGGCTTTTGGGTCCAGGGGGCTCGTGAGAACACTGAAGCTTTCTTT	CASGFWVQGARENTEAFF
TRBV9	NA	TRBJ1-5	NA	TGTGCCAGCAGCGCTCGGGACTCCTGGATATTGCCCCAGCATTTT	CASSARDSWILPQHF
TRBV28	NA	TRBJ2-5	NA	TGTGCCAGCAGTTTAGAGCGGCGAGGGACCCAGTACTTC	CASSLERRGTQYF
TRBV7-2	NA	TRBJ2-7	NA	TGTGCCAGCAGCCCTCTGGGTAGCATTCGCTACGAGCAGTACTTC	CASSPLGSIRYEQYF
TRBV6-6	TRBD1	TRBJ1-1	NA	TGTGCCAGCAGTATGTTACAGGGGGACACTGAAGCTTTCTTT	CASSMLQGDTEAFF
TRBV10-3	TRBD2	TRBJ2-1	NA	TGTGCCATCAGCTTCCGGGACCCAGGGGGGACTAGCGGGATCAATGAGCAGTTCTTC	CAISFRDPGGTSGINEQFF
TRBV4-2	NA	TRBJ1-1	NA	TGTGCCAGCAGCCAAGTAAGGCGGAGGGAGACTGAAGCTTTCTTT	CASSQVRRRETEAFF
TRBV27	TRBD1	TRBJ1-1	NA	TGTGCCAGCAGTTTGACAGGGGCGATTACTGAAGCTTTCTTT	CASSLTGAITEAFF
TRBV5-1	TRBD2	TRBJ2-3	NA	TGCGCCAGCAGCTTGGGGAGGACTAGCGGGGACCTCACAGATACGCAGTATTTT	CASSLGRTSGDLTDTQYF
TRBV11-2	TRBD2	TRBJ2-3	NA	TGTGCCAGCAGCTTTCGGGGGGCGGGAGGGGATACGCAGTATTTT	CASSFRGAGGDTQYF
TRBV28	TRBD2	TRBJ2-1	once	TGTGCCAGCAGTCCGAAGGGACTAGCGGAAGATCAGCAGTTCTTC	CASSPKGLAEDQQFF
TRBV10-3	NA	TRBJ2-2	NA	TGTCCCCATTGGCCCCCCCCAGCGGAGACCGGGGAGCTGTTTTTT	CPHWPPPAETGELFF
TRBV28	TRBD1	TRBJ2-7	NA	TGTGCCAGCAGCCGCGCGGGGAAGGACAGGGCGTTTGTGCAGTACTTC	CASSRAGKDRAFVQYF
TRBV6-1	NA	TRBJ2-2	NA	TGTGCCAGCAGTCAACAGGGGAACACCGGGGAGCTGTTTTTT	CASSQQGNTGELFF
TRBV23-1	NA	TRBJ2-7	NA	TGCGCCAGCTCCAGCCAGGCGGGCTCCTACGAGCAGTACTTC	CASSSQAGSYEQYF
TRBV19	NA	TRBJ2-1	few	TGTGCCACCTCTAGCGCCCCTTTGGATGAGCAGTTCTTC	CATSSAPLDEQFF
TRBV28	NA	TRBJ1-5	NA	TGTGCCAGCAGGCATCGGACTGGCAATCAGCCCCAGCATTTT	CASRHRTGNQPQHF
TRBV30	TRBD1	TRBJ2-5	NA	TGTGCCTGGTTCCAGGGGGCTGGGACCCAGTACTTC	CAWFQGAGTQYF
TRBV6-5	NA	TRBJ2-7	NA	TGTGCCAGCAGTTACTCTGGCAGGGGTAGCACCTACGAGCAGTACTTC	CASSYSGRGSTYEQYF
TRBV2	TRBD2	TRBJ2-7	NA	TGTGCCAGCATACCCGAGACTAGCGGGAGTTACGAGCAGTACTTC	CASIPETSGSYEQYF
TRBV19	NA	TRBJ1-4	NA	TGTGCCAGTAGTCCTCGTGAGACTAATGAAAAACTGTTTTTT	CASSPRETNEKLFF
TRBV28	NA	TRBJ2-2	NA	TGTGCCAGCAGTTTAATTCGGGGGTCCGGGGAGCTGTTTTTT	CASSLIRGSGELFF
TRBV27	TRBD2	TRBJ2-1	NA	TGTGCCAGCAGCTTCTTCGGGACTAGGGGCAATGAGCAGTTCTTC	CASSFFGTRGNEQFF
TRBV21-1	NA	TRBJ2-2	NA	TGTGCCAGCAGCAAAGATGGGACTAGCGGGAGGGCGTGGCAGCGCACCGGGGAGCTGTTTTTT	CASSKDGTSGRAWQRTGELFF
TRBV28	TRBD2	TRBJ2-7	few	TGTGCCAGCAGTCAGGGACTAGCGGGGGCCTACGAGCAGTACTTC	CASSQGLAGAYEQYF
TRBV5-6	TRBD1	TRBJ2-3	NA	TGTGCCAGCAGCTTATGGACAGGGGGCGGGACAGATACGCAGTATTTT	CASSLWTGGGTDTQYF
TRBV7-9	NA	TRBJ2-7	NA	TGTGCCAGCAGCTCCGCCGGTGCCGGGACACTTAGGGAGCAGTACTTC	CASSSAGAGTLREQYF
TRBV11-1	TRBD2	TRBJ2-5	NA	TGTGCCAGCACCGACCCCCAGGGACTAGCGGGTTCTACCGACGGGGCCCAGTACTTC	CASTDPQGLAGSTDGAQYF
TRBV11-2	NA	TRBJ1-1	NA	TGTGCCAGCAGCCGACCGACACCCTACACTGAAGCTTTCTTT	CASSRPTPYTEAFF
TRBV7-2	TRBD2	TRBJ2-1	NA	TGTGCCAGCAGTAGGGGACTAGCGGGAGTCAATGAGCAGTTCTTC	CASSRGLAGVNEQFF
TRBV28	TRBD1	TRBJ1-4	NA	TGTGCCAGCAGTTCCGACAGGGTAACGGCAACTAATGAAAAACTGTTTTTT	CASSSDRVTATNEKLFF
TRBV5-1	NA	TRBJ2-7	NA	TGCGCCAGCAGCTTGGTAGGCAGGGGCTACGAGCAGTACTTC	CASSLVGRGYEQYF
TRBV5-5	TRBD2	TRBJ2-5	NA	TGTGCCAGCAGCTTGGGGCTAGCGGGGTTAAAGACCCAGTACTTC	CASSLGLAGLKTQYF
TRBV9	NA	TRBJ2-3	NA	TGTGCCAGCAGCCCCCACTCGACTCTTTACACAGATACGCAGTATTTT	CASSPHSTLYTDTQYF
TRBV5-1	NA	TRBJ1-5	NA	TGCGCCAGCAGCTTGCTGCGGGGTCCCTATCAGCCCCAGCATTTT	CASSLLRGPYQPQHF
TRBV19	TRBD1	TRBJ2-5	NA	TGTGCCAGTAGTCCCCCGGGACAGCAAGAGACCCAGTACTTC	CASSPPGQQETQYF
TRBV28	TRBD1	TRBJ1-2	NA	TGTGCCAGCAGTCGTCCCGGGACAGGTATGACGGATGGCTACACCTTC	CASSRPGTGMTDGYTF
TRBV5-1	TRBD2	TRBJ2-3	NA	TGCGCCAGCAGCTTGGACGGTAGGACTAGCGACCGCACAGATACGCAGTATTTT	CASSLDGRTSDRTDTQYF
TRBV11-2	TRBD1	TRBJ1-4	NA	TGTGCCAGCAGCTTGGGTCGGGACAGGGGGACTGAAAAACTGTTTTTT	CASSLGRDRGTEKLFF
TRBV19	TRBD1	TRBJ2-7	NA	TGTGCCAGTAGTACCCGGACAGGGAACTACGAGCAGTACTTC	CASSTRTGNYEQYF